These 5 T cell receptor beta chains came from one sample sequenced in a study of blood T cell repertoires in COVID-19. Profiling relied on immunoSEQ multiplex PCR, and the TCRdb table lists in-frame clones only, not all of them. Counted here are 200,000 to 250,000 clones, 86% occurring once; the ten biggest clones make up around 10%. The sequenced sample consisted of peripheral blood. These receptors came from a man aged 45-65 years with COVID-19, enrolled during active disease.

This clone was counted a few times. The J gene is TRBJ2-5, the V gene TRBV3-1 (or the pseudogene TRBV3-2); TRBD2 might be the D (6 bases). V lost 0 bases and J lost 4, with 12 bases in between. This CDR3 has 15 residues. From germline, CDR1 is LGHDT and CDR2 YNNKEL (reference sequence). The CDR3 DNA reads TGTGCCAGCAGCCAAGATGATGGACTAATAGAGACCCAGTACTTC. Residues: CASSQDDGLIETQYF.

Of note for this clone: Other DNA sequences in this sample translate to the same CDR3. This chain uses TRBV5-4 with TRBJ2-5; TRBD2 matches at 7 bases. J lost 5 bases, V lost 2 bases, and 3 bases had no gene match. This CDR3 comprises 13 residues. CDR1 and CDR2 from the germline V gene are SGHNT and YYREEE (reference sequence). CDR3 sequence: CASSFPGGETQYF. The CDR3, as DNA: TGTGCCAGCAGCTTTCCCGGGGGGGAGACCCAGTACTTC.

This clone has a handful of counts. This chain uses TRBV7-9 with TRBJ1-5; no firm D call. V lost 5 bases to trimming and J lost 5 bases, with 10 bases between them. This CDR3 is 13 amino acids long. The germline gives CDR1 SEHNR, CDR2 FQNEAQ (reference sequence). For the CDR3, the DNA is TGTGCCAGCAGCCTTACTCCGGATCAGCCCCAGCATTTT. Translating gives CASSLTPDQPQHF.

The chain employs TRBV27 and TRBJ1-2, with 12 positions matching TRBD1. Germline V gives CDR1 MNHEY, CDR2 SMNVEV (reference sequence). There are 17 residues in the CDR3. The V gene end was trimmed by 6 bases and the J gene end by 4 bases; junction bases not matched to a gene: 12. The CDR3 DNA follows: TGTGCCAGCAGCCCCCTCGGGACAGGGGGCGCGGGCTATGGCTACACCTTC. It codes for CASSPLGTGGAGYGYTF.

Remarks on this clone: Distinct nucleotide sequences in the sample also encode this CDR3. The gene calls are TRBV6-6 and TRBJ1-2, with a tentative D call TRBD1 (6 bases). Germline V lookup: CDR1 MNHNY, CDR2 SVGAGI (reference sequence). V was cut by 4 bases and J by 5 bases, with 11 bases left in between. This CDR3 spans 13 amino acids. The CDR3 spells CASSSRGGYGYTF. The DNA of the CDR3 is TGTGCCAGCAGTTCCAGGGGAGGGTATGGCTACACCTTC.